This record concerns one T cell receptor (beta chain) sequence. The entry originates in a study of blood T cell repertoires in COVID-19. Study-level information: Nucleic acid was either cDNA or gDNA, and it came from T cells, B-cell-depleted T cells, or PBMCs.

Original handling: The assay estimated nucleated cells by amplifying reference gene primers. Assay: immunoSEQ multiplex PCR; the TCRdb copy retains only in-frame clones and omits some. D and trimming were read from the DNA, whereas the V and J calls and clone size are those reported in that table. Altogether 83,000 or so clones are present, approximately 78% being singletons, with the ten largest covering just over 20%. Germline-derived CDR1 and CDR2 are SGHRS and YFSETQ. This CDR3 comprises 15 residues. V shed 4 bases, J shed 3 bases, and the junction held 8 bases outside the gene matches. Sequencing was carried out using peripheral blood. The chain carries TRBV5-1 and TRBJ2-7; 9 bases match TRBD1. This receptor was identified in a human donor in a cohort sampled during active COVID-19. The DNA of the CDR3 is TGCGCCAGCAGCCTCCAGGGACAGGGAAACTACGAGCAGTACTTC. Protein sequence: CASSLQGQGNYEQYF.